Sequencing of this T cell receptor beta chain was carried out in a study of blood T cell repertoires in COVID-19. Study-level information: Samples representing acute and convalescent COVID-19 were sourced from the United States, Italy and Spain.

TCRdb keeps only in-frame clones here, not all; method: immunoSEQ multiplex PCR. The data show some 320,000 clones, 80% to 90% seen once. Recruitment covered about two dozen US areas and drew participants whose ages spanned about 18 to 100 years. Clinical history reported by participants formed the basis on which cohorts were assigned. Sequenced material: PBMCs or T cells enriched from blood (not recorded which). The TCR was taken from a woman aged 30 to 39 who had recovered from COVID-19.

This chain's CDR3 is CASSAEVSGNTIYF. The DNA of the CDR3 is TGTGCCAGCAGCGCGGAGGTCTCTGGAAACACCATATATTTT. The chain is built from TRBV9 and TRBJ1-3; the D is unclear. CDR1 is SGDLS and CDR2 is YYNGEE in the germline V gene. The CDR3 spans 14 residues. V was shortened by 3 bases and J by 0 bases, with 7 bases between the two germline ends.